The 20 T cell receptor beta chains presented below share a single source sample, sequenced in a study of spatial heterogeneity in lung cancer. Study results and limitations: In tumors, expanded intratumoral alpha and beta TCR counts tracked mutation counts.

MiXCR was run by TCRdb on the 5' RACE reads, yielding one entry per CDR3 protein. In the table there are over a thousand distinct CDR3 sequences, less than 8.5% of which are singletons. Time point noted: sample taken at primary tumor resection. The antigens for these receptors are not known. This material consisted of lung tumor tissue, taken at surgery. All receptors derive from a female donor with early-stage non-small cell lung cancer.

This clonotype qualifies as medium-sized. The chain links TRBV24-1 to TRBJ2-4, with unresolved D. The V gene lost 5 bases and the J gene lost 15 bases, with 10 bases spanning the gap. CDR1 is KGHDR, CDR2 SFDVKD, per germline. The CDR3 runs 10 residues. CDR3 DNA: TGTGCCACCAGTGCCGCCCACGGGTACTTC. The encoded protein is CATSAAHGYF.

The chain combines TRBV5-1 with TRBJ2-2; D perhaps matches TRBD2 (6 bases). V lost 1 base to trimming and J lost 5 bases, with 12 bases between them. CDR3 length: 15 amino acids. CDR1 and CDR2 (germline): SGHRS, YFSETQ. CDR3 region: CASSLTGVNTGELFF. CDR3 nucleotide sequence: TGCGCCAGCAGCTTGACGGGAGTGAATACCGGGGAGCTGTTTTTT.

This clonotype rates as large (0.1 to 1%). V usage is TRBV5-6 and J usage is TRBJ2-5; 8 nucleotides align to TRBD2. CDR3 length equals 16 residues. From germline, CDR1 is SGHDT and CDR2 YYEEEE. J lost 4 bases, V lost 0 bases, and 8 bases had no gene match. CDR3 sequence (DNA): TGTGCCAGCAGCTTGGGCGGGGGGACCATAAGAGAGACCCAGTACTTC. Translation: CASSLGGGTIRETQYF.

This clonotype is termed medium-sized. The chain joins TRBV12-3 or TRBV12-4 to TRBJ2-2; D ambiguous. V dropped 3 bases and J dropped 6 bases, with 5 bases sitting between them. The CDR3 is made up of 12 amino acids. The CDR3 bases are TGTGCCAGCAGTTTTATAGCCGGGGAGCTGTTTTTT. Translated: CASSFIAGELFF.

The gene calls are TRBV28 and TRBJ2-7, with TRBD1 identical over 7 bases. Germline CDR1 and CDR2: MDHEN and SYDVKM. Trimming at V came to 8 bases and at J to 2 bases, leaving 6 bases not matched to a gene. The CDR3 spans 13 residues. The CDR3 coding sequence is TGTGCCAGCTACGGGACAGAGACCTACGAGCAGTACTTC. Protein sequence: CASYGTETYEQYF.

This chain connects TRBV28 to TRBJ1-6; weak D call: TRBD1 (6 bases). This CDR3 comprises 15 residues. Trimming pared 5 bases from V and 5 bases from J, leaving 13 bases between. CDR1 is MDHEN, CDR2 SYDVKM, per germline. CDR3: CASSPGQIHNSPLHF. In DNA form, the CDR3 reads TGTGCCAGCAGTCCTGGACAGATACATAATTCACCCCTCCACTTT.

This clonotype is medium-sized (0.01 to 0.1%) by share. V gene TRBV4-3 combines with J gene TRBJ1-6; 7 bases map to TRBD1. The J segment lost 12 bases and the V segment lost 0 bases, leaving 2 bases of the junction unmatched. Germline V gives CDR1 LGHNA, CDR2 YSLEER. The CDR3 contains 13 residues. CDR3 nucleotide sequence: TGCGCCAGCAGCCAAGAGCCAGGGGGACCCCTCCACTTT. Its translation: CASSQEPGGPLHF.

Relative to its sample, this clonotype is large. The CDR3 loop reads CASSQLEGGSGVKNIQYF. The CDR3 bases are TGCGCCAGCAGCCAACTAGAAGGTGGTAGCGGGGTCAAAAACATTCAGTACTTC. The chain combines TRBV4-1 with TRBJ2-4, with TRBD2 matching over 8 bases. The junction had 12 bases not matched to a gene; V was cut back by 2 bases and J by 3 bases. The length of the CDR3 is 18 residues. Germline CDR1 MGHRA, CDR2 YSYEKL.

In this sample, this clonotype is medium-sized. The gene calls are TRBV20-1 and TRBJ2-2; D not certain. Germline loops: CDR1 DFQATT, CDR2 SNEGSKA (reference sequence). CDR3 size: 13 residues. Trimming took 4 bases from V and 7 from J, leaving 13 bases between them. The CDR3: CSATYPGSGELFF. DNA of the CDR3: TGCAGTGCTACCTACCCTGGCAGCGGGGAGCTGTTTTTT.

Many counts were recorded for this clonotype. The rearrangement joins TRBV5-1 to TRBJ2-2; D may be TRBD1 (5 bases). This CDR3 spans 18 amino acids. Germline CDR1 SGHRS, CDR2 YFSETQ. V dropped 0 bases and J dropped 0 bases, with 15 bases sitting between them. CDR3 sequence reads: CASSLEVRVVTNTGELFF. In nucleotides, the CDR3 is TGCGCCAGCAGCTTGGAAGTCAGGGTAGTTACGAACACCGGGGAGCTGTTTTTT.

Relative to its sample, this clonotype is medium-sized. This chain links TRBV28 with TRBJ2-7, with a weak D call TRBD2 (6 bases). CDR3 length: 12 residues. CDR1 is MDHEN and CDR2 is SYDVKM in the germline V gene. V shed 6 bases and J shed 7 bases, with 13 bases lying between them. CDR3 sequence reads: CASRSTSWEQYF. In DNA, the CDR3 is TGTGCCAGCAGGTCCACTAGCTGGGAGCAGTACTTC.

Relative to its sample, this clonotype is medium-sized (0.01 to 0.1%). The chain uses TRBV28 and TRBJ2-1; a weak D match, TRBD2 (5 bases). Trimming shortened V by 8 bases and J by 0 bases, and 11 bases separated the two germline ends. The CDR3 has 14 amino acids. Germline loops: CDR1 MDHEN, CDR2 SYDVKM. This chain's CDR3 is CASYGVGSYNEQFF. CDR3 coding DNA: TGTGCCAGCTACGGGGTGGGCTCCTACAATGAGCAGTTCTTC.

By sample fraction, this clonotype is medium-sized (0.01 to 0.1%). This chain links TRBV5-5 with TRBJ2-7, with D possibly TRBD2 on 5 matching bases. This CDR3 region has 16 residues. Germline CDR1 reads SGHKS; CDR2 reads YYEKEE (reference sequence). V shed 3 bases and J shed 1 base, with 17 bases lying between them. The CDR3 is CASSSAHTGFSYEQYF. The DNA for the CDR3 is TGTGCCAGCAGCTCGGCTCATACGGGATTTTCCTACGAGCAGTACTTC.

This clonotype was recorded at least ten times. The gene calls are TRBV11-2 and TRBJ1-1, with D tentatively TRBD1 (5 bases). V was cut by 5 bases and J by 6 bases, with 19 bases left in between. CDR3 length: 15 amino acids. Germline-derived CDR1 and CDR2 are SGHAT and FQNNGV. The CDR3 region is CASSPGLWGIPEAFF. CDR3 nucleotides: TGTGCCAGCAGCCCAGGGCTCTGGGGGATCCCTGAAGCTTTCTTT.

This clonotype is judged medium-sized. V is TRBV6-4 and J is TRBJ2-1; the match to TRBD1 covers 8 bases. With 5 bases clipped from V and 0 bases from J, the junction kept 3 bases outside the gene matches. The CDR3 contains 15 residues. Per the germline V gene, CDR1 is MRHNA and CDR2 is SNTAGT. The CDR3 reads CASSPQGVSYNEQFF. CDR3 in DNA: TGTGCCAGCAGTCCACAGGGGGTCTCCTACAATGAGCAGTTCTTC.

This clonotype is judged medium-sized. This rearrangement joins TRBV18 to TRBJ1-1, with a tentative D call TRBD1 (5 bases). The germline gives CDR1 KGHSH, CDR2 LQKENI. This CDR3 has 17 residues. V shed 4 bases and J shed 0 bases, with 18 bases lying between them. The chain's CDR3 is CASSLAVAGSMNTEAFF. DNA of the CDR3: TGTGCCAGCTCACTCGCAGTGGCAGGGAGCATGAACACTGAAGCTTTCTTT.

The table lists this clonotype with many counts. Here the CDR3 reads CASSLGQSNYGYTF. The DNA of the CDR3 is TGCGCCAGCAGCTTGGGACAGTCTAACTATGGCTACACCTTC. V is TRBV5-1 and J is TRBJ1-2; D possibly corresponds to TRBD1 (5 bases). The CDR3 spans 14 residues. Germline V gene data show CDR1 as SGHRS and CDR2 as YFSETQ. Trimming removed 0 bases from V and 0 bases from J, with 6 bases in between.

This clonotype counts as medium-sized. V gene TRBV7-2 combines with J gene TRBJ2-7; D unresolved. Trimming took 4 bases from V and 1 from J, leaving 11 bases between them. Germline CDR1 reads SGHTA; CDR2 reads FQGNSA. This CDR3 comprises 14 residues. CDR3 nucleotides: TGTGCCAGCAGCTACGCACCCTCTTCCTACGAGCAGTACTTC. Translation: CASSYAPSSYEQYF.

This clonotype is medium-sized in the sample. J is TRBJ2-3 and V is TRBV6-6; 9 positions match TRBD2. CDR1 MNHNY and CDR2 SVGAGI come from the germline V gene (reference sequence). The V gene end was trimmed by 5 bases and the J gene end by 5 bases; junction bases not matched to a gene: 14. The CDR3 has 17 amino acids. The CDR3 DNA reads TGTGCCAGCAGTCCCCGAGGAGCGGGGGGCGGAGGAGATACGCAGTATTTT. Residues: CASSPRGAGGGGDTQYF.

The J gene is TRBJ2-1, the V gene TRBV6-2 or TRBV6-3; TRBD2 aligns across 7 bases. Losses at the gene ends were 5 bases for V and 7 bases for J; bases not matched to a gene: 11. CDR1 and CDR2 (germline): MNHEY, SVGEGT. The CDR3 covers 15 residues. The CDR3: CASSMGTTLWNEQFF. The CDR3 DNA follows: TGTGCCAGCAGTATGGGGACTACCTTATGGAATGAGCAGTTCTTC.